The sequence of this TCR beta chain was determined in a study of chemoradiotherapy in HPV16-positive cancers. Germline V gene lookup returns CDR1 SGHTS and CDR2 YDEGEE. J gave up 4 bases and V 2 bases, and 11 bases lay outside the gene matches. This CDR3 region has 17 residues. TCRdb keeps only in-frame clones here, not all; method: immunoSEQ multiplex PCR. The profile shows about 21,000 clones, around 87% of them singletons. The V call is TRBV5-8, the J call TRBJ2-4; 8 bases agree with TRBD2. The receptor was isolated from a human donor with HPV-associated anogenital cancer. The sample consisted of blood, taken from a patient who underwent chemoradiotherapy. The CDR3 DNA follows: TGTGCCAGCAGCTTAAAAGTGGGAGCGGGGGAAAAAAACATTCAGTACTTC. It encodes CASSLKVGAGEKNIQYF.